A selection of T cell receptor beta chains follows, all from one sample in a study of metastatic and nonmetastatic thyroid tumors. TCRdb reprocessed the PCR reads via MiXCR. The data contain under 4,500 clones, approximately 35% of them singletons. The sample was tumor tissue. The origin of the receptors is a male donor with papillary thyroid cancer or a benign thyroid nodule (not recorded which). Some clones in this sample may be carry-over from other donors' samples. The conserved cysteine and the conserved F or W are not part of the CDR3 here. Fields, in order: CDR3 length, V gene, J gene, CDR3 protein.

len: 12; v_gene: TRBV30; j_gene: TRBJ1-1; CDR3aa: AWSGRGWNTEAF
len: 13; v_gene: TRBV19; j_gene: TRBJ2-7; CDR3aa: ASSTSDGWGSEQY
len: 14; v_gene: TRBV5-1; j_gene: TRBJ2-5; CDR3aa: ASSLGLAGDQETQY
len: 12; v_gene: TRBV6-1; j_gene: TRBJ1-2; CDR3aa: ASSEAGAYYGYT
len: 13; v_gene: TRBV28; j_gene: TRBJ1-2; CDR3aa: ASSSNDGINYGYT
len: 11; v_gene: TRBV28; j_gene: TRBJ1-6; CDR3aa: ASTGVDNSPLH
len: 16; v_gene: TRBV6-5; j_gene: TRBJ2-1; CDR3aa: ASSLVGFDRPFNNEQF
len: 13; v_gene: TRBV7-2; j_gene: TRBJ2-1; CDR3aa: ASSLATGALDEQF
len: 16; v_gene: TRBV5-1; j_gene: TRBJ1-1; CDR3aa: ASSLGAGRLLKDTEAF
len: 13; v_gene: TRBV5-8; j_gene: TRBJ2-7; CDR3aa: ASSPAGHGVYEQY
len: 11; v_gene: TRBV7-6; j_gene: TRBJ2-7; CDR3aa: ASSPSSGYEQY
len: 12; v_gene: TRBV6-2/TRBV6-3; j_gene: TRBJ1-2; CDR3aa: ASSKGQAADRYT
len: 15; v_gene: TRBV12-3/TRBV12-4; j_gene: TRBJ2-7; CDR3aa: ASSIRPGTAASYEQY
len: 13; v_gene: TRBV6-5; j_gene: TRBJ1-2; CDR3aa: ASSYSRTGGYGYT
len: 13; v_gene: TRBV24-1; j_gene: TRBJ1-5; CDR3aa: ANLETVYSNQPQH
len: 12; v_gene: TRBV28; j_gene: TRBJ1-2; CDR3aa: ASSLIGGSYGYT
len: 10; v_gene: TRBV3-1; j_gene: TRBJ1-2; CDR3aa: ASSRTEYGYT
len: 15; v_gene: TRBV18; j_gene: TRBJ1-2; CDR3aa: ASSPGTGLGFSYGYT
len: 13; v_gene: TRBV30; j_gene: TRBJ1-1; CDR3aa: AWKKPGQLNTEAF
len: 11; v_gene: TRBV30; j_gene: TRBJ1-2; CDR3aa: AWSRGQNYGYT
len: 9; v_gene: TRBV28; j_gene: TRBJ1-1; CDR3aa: ASSSFTEAF
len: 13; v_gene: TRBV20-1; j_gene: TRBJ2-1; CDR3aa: SARDASGGAIEQF
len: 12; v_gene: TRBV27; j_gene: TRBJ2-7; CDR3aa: ASSLRDTSYEQY
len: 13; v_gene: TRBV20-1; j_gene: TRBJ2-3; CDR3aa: SARVLAGGPHTQY
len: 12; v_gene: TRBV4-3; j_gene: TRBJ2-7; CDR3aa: ASSQETWGGEQY
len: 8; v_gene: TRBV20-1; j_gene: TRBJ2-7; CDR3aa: SAPGSEQY
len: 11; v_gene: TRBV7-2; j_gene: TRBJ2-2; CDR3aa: ASSLSQTGELF
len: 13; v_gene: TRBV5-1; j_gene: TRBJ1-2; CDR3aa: ASSLTGVRERGYT
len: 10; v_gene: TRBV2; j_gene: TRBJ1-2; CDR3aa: ASSQREYGYT
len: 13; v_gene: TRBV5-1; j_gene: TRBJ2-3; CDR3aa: ASSPMPPGTDTQY
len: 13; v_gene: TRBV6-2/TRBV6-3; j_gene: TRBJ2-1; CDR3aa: AISADRGDRNEQF
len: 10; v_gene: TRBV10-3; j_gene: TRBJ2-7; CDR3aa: AISGSSYEQY
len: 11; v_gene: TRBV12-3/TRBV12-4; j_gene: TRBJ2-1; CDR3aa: ASTPGPYNEQF
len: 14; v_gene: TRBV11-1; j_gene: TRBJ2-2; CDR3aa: ASSSGLAGDTGELF
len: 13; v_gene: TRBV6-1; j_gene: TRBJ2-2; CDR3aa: ASSDGTGGTGELF
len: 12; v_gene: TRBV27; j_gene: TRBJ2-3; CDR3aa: ASSFTGGPDTQY
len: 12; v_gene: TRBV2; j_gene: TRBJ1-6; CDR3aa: ASRTGTARSPLH
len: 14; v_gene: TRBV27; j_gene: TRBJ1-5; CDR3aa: ASSVAGTTSNQPQH
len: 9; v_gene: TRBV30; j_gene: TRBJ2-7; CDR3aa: AWSEGYEQY